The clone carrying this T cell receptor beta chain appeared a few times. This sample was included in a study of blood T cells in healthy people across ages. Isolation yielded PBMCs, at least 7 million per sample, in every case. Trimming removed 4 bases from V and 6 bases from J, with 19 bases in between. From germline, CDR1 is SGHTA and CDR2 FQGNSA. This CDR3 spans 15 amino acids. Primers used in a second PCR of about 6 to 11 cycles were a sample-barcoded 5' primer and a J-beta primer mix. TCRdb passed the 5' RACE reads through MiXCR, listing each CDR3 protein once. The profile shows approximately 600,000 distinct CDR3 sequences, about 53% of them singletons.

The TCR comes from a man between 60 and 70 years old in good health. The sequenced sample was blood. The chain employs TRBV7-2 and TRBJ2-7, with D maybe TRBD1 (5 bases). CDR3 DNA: TGTGCCAGCAGCTGGAAGGGGCCCCGGTCGGGCGAGCAGTACTTC. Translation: CASSWKGPRSGEQYF.